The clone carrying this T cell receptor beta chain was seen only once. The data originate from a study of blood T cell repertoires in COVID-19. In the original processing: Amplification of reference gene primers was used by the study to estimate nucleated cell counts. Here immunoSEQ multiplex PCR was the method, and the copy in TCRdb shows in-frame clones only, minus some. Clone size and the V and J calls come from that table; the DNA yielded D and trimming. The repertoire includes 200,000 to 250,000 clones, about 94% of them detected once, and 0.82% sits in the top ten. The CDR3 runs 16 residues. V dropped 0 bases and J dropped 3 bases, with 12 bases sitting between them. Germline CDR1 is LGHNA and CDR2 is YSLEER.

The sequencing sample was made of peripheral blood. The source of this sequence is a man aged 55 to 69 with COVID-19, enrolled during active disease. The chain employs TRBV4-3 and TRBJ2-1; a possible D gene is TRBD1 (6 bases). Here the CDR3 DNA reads TGCGCCAGCAGCCAAGATCAACAGGGTCTCTACAATGAGCAGTTCTTC. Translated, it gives CASSQDQQGLYNEQFF.